This TCR beta chain was recorded in a study of blood T cell repertoires in COVID-19. Germline V lookup: CDR1 KGHSH, CDR2 LQKENI. The CDR3 has 16 amino acids. V lost 3 bases to trimming and J lost 0 bases; unmatched junction nucleotides: 6. Profiled with immunoSEQ multiplex PCR; TCRdb holds only in-frame clones, not every one. The data contain some 530,000 clones, roughly nine tenths of them singletons. The sequencing sample was made of PBMCs or T cells enriched from blood (not recorded which). This receptor was identified in a woman in her fifties or sixties who had recovered from COVID-19. The rearrangement uses TRBV18 and TRBJ2-3, with 7 bases lining up with TRBD1. This CDR3 reads CASSPSTGSSTDTQYF. The CDR3 coding sequence is TGTGCCAGCTCACCGTCGACAGGGTCTAGCACAGATACGCAGTATTTT. Full variable domain (remainder filled in from reference TRBV18 and TRBJ2-3): NAGVMQNPRHLVRRRGQEARLRCSPMKGHSHVYWYRQLPEEGLKFMVYLQKENIIDESGMPKERFSAEFPKEGPSILRIQQVVRGDSAAYFCASSPSTGSSTDTQYFGPGTRLTVL.